The following is a TCR beta chain sequence with its context. Its specific antigen is unknown. It has no much larger one-base neighbor in the sample; base qualities were not kept. The method was the immunoSEQ multiplex PCR assay. The table comes from immuneACCESS by way of TCRdb, which keeps in-frame sequences with V and J called. Part of the clones is missing from these tables; in studies checked, under half for an unresolved V gene and the rest for unknown reasons. In all, the sample holds about 51,000 clones, and roughly 83% of those were seen once. The ten largest clones add up to about 9% of the sample. This specimen belongs to a study of radiotherapy plus CTLA-4 blockade in lung cancer (dated by TCRdb to the late 2010s). With regard to the full study: Objective responses were observed in 18% of enrolled patients, and disease control was achieved in roughly 29%. Paper-wide results and their limitations: After treatment with radiotherapy and ipilimumab, TCR clones that came from tumors expanded in the peripheral blood. The strongest predictors of response, as reported, were early dynamic changes in blood T cell clones along with a rise in serum interferon-beta after radiation.

V and J are truncated by 0 bases and 15 bases respectively, leaving an intervening sequence of 15 bases. There are 12 amino acids in the CDR3, from cysteine to phenylalanine inclusive. CDR3 DNA is the only sequence kept; it has 36 bases, read in frame from the first base. CDR1 and CDR2 (GTSNPN, SVGIG) derive from the germline V gene (reference sequence). Focal radiation therapy combined with CTLA-4 blockade (ipilimumab) was tested in patients with chemo-refractory metastatic non-small-cell lung cancer. Material: peripheral blood, obtained from a patient treated with radiotherapy plus ipilimumab. The sequence links TRBV30 to TRBJ2-1, and possibly TRBD1, on 6 matching bases. The TCR comes from a human donor with non-small cell lung cancer who had a complete response to radiotherapy plus ipilimumab. CDR3 sequence: CAWSVGQGKLFF. The DNA sequence follows: TGTGCCTGGAGTGTGGGGCAGGGGAAGTTGTTCTTC.